Below are 11 T cell receptor beta chains sequenced from a single sample in a study of blood T cell repertoires in COVID-19. Assay used: immunoSEQ multiplex PCR; TCRdb lists only in-frame clones, some missing. Among about 15,000 clones listed, about 89% were seen once. Sequenced sample: peripheral blood. These receptors all stem from a human donor in a cohort sampled during active COVID-19.

V gene TRBV19 combines with J gene TRBJ2-5; TRBD1 matches at 8 bases. Looked up from germline, CDR1 is LNHDA and CDR2 is SQIVND (reference sequence). Losses at the gene ends were 4 bases for V and 6 bases for J; bases not matched to a gene: 10. CDR3 length equals 15 residues. In nucleotides, the CDR3 is TGTGCCAGTAGTACCCGGACAGGGAGGACGCAGACCCAGTACTTC. This codes for CASSTRTGRTQTQYF.

The genes are TRBV6-5 and TRBJ1-5; D possibly corresponds to TRBD1 (6 bases). Trimming removed 6 bases at V and 1 base at J, with 13 bases between. The CDR3 is 15 amino acids. Germline V gene lookup returns CDR1 MNHEY and CDR2 SVGAGI. CDR3 sequence reads: CASRPPGASNQPQHF. Here the CDR3 DNA reads TGTGCCAGCAGGCCACCAGGGGCAAGCAATCAGCCCCAGCATTTT.

The chain has TRBV6-5 and TRBJ2-3; D not resolved. Per germline, CDR1 MNHEY and CDR2 SVGAGI. V was clipped by 0 bases and J by 5 bases, with 12 bases between them. The CDR3 is made up of 15 amino acids. This chain's CDR3 is CASSYSRTSGDTQYF. The CDR3 DNA sequence: TGTGCCAGCAGTTACTCGCGAACCTCCGGAGATACGCAGTATTTT.

The V gene is TRBV2, the J gene TRBJ2-2; 8 bases match TRBD1. Germline lookup yields CDR1 SNHLY and CDR2 FYNNEI. CDR3 length: 15 residues. V dropped 6 bases and J dropped 4; count of bases not matched to a gene: 7. The CDR3: CASSPGGDGTGELFF. CDR3 DNA sequence: TGTGCCAGCAGCCCAGGGGGCGATGGCACCGGGGAGCTGTTTTTT.

The rearrangement joins TRBV10-3 to TRBJ1-4, with D unresolved. V lost 4 bases and J lost 4, with 16 bases in between. The length of the CDR3 is 16 residues. Germline V gives CDR1 ENHRY, CDR2 SYGVKD. This chain's CDR3 is CAISAKGGMGNEKLFF. The CDR3 region has the DNA TGTGCCATCAGTGCAAAGGGAGGAATGGGTAATGAAAAACTGTTTTTT.

The V gene is TRBV27, the J gene TRBJ2-7; a possible D gene is TRBD1 (6 bases). Germline lookup yields CDR1 MNHEY and CDR2 SMNVEV (reference sequence). Trimming pared 2 bases from V and 3 bases from J, leaving 11 bases between. This CDR3 has 14 residues. This chain's CDR3 is CASSLREQGYEQYF. The CDR3 nucleotides are TGTGCCAGCAGTTTAAGGGAACAGGGCTACGAGCAGTACTTC.

This clone was detected only once. The chain is built from TRBV11-2 and TRBJ2-7, with no clear D. Germline values: CDR1 SGHAT, CDR2 FQNNGV. Trimming removed 2 bases from V and 0 bases from J, with 11 bases in between. This CDR3 region has 15 residues. Written as DNA, the CDR3 is TGTGCCAGCAGCTTACAGGTCGTAAGCTCCTACGAGCAGTACTTC. It yields the protein CASSLQVVSSYEQYF.

The V gene is TRBV6-5, the J gene TRBJ2-7, with a tentative D call TRBD1 (6 bases). The germline V gene has CDR1 MNHEY and CDR2 SVGAGI. Between the trimmed V and J ends, which lost 6 bases and 2 bases, there was a span of 17 bases. The CDR3 runs to 15 residues. This chain's CDR3 is CASSGPPTGTYEQYF. CDR3 coding DNA: TGTGCCAGCAGCGGCCCCCCGACAGGAACCTACGAGCAGTACTTC.

V gene TRBV6-5 combines with J gene TRBJ1-2; D ambiguous. Between the trimmed V and J ends, which lost 0 bases and 5 bases, there was a span of 10 bases. This CDR3 contains 14 residues. The V gene's germline CDR1 is MNHEY and CDR2 SVGAGI. CDR3 sequence: CASSYSPRGYGYTF. CDR3 DNA: TGTGCCAGCAGTTACTCTCCCAGAGGATATGGCTACACCTTC.

The rearrangement links TRBV10-1 to TRBJ2-1, with 9 bases that match TRBD2. Germline V gene sequence: CDR1 WNHNN, CDR2 SYGVQD (reference sequence). V dropped 6 bases and J dropped 4; count of bases not matched to a gene: 7. The CDR3 is 15 residues long. CDR3 sequence: CASSPERGAYNEQFF. Written as DNA, the CDR3 is TGCGCCAGCAGCCCGGAGCGGGGGGCTTACAATGAGCAGTTCTTC.

This chain uses TRBV5-6 with TRBJ2-3; D gene unclear. This CDR3 has 11 residues. Looked up from germline, CDR1 is SGHDT and CDR2 is YYEEEE. Between the trimmed V and J ends, which lost 2 bases and 5 bases, there was a span of 3 bases. The CDR3 sequence is CASSFGDTQYF. The CDR3 coding sequence is TGTGCCAGCAGCTTCGGAGATACGCAGTATTTT.